These 9 T cell receptor beta chains share one sample of origin, sequenced in a study of radiotherapy plus CTLA-4 blockade in lung cancer. Data came from immunoSEQ multiplex PCR; TCRdb stores just in-frame clones and leaves some out. This sample has approximately 40,000 clones; around 86% occur once, and the top ten carry approximately 22%. Sequencing used peripheral blood, obtained from a patient treated with radiotherapy plus ipilimumab. Receptor source: a human donor with non-small cell lung cancer whose response to radiotherapy plus ipilimumab could not be evaluated.

The chain combines TRBV7-8 with TRBJ2-3; 9 nucleotides agree with TRBD1. V was clipped by 5 bases and J by 2 bases; unmatched bases: 5. There are 15 residues in the CDR3. From germline, CDR1 is SGHVS and CDR2 FQNEAQ. CDR3 in amino acids: CASSRTGVVTDTQYF. CDR3 nucleotide sequence: TGTGCCAGCAGCCGGACAGGGGTTGTCACAGATACGCAGTATTTT. Filled out from reference TRBV7-8 and TRBJ2-3, the complete variable domain reads GAGVSQSPRYKVAKRGQDVALRCDPISGHVSLFWYQQALGQGPEFLTYFQNEAQLDKSGLPSDRFFAERPEGSVSTLKIQRTQQEDSAVYLCASSRTGVVTDTQYFGPGTRLTVL.

The chain combines TRBV5-1 with TRBJ2-1; D is possibly TRBD1 (6 bases). Germline CDR1 reads SGHRS; CDR2 reads YFSETQ. Trimming stripped 0 bases from V and 6 bases from J, with 13 bases between. The CDR3 length is 15 residues. The CDR3 region is CASSLDRASVNEQFF. For the CDR3, the DNA is TGCGCCAGCAGCTTGGACAGGGCAAGTGTCAATGAGCAGTTCTTC.

The chain has TRBV5-1 and TRBJ2-2; perhaps TRBD1 as D (6 bases). There are 17 residues in the CDR3. V shed 1 base and J shed 2 bases, with 15 bases lying between them. The germline CDR1 and CDR2 sequences are SGHRS and YFSETQ. CDR3 loop: CASSLKGQTDNTGELFF. The CDR3, as DNA: TGCGCCAGCAGCTTGAAAGGACAGACCGATAACACCGGGGAGCTGTTTTTT.

The genes are TRBV6-6 and TRBJ1-5; D call uncertain. The CDR3 totals 13 residues. V dropped 0 bases and J dropped 4 bases, with 4 bases sitting between them. Germline-derived CDR1 and CDR2 are MNHNY and SVGAGI (reference sequence). The DNA of the CDR3 is TGTGCCAGCAGTTACTCCTTGAATCAGCCCCAGCATTTT. Translating it yields CASSYSLNQPQHF.

The J gene is TRBJ2-7, the V gene TRBV28; 8 bases align to TRBD2. The CDR3 spans 16 residues. Germline CDR1 is MDHEN and CDR2 is SYDVKM. The V gene end was trimmed by 6 bases and the J gene end by 4 bases; junction bases not matched to a gene: 14. This chain's CDR3 is CASSTRRAGATYEQYF. The CDR3 bases are TGTGCCAGCAGCACAAGGCGAGCGGGGGCCACTTACGAGCAGTACTTC.

CDR3: CASSLGGSGGHNEQFF. The CDR3 DNA is TGCGCCAGCAGCTTGGGGGGCAGCGGGGGGCACAATGAGCAGTTCTTC. The V call is TRBV5-1, the J call TRBJ2-1; 9 positions agree with TRBD2. Germline lookup yields CDR1 SGHRS and CDR2 YFSETQ. The V gene end was trimmed by 0 bases and the J gene end by 5 bases; junction bases not matched to a gene: 6. The length of the CDR3 is 16 residues.

V usage is TRBV5-5 and J usage is TRBJ2-3, with 9 bases aligning to TRBD2. Germline values: CDR1 SGHKS, CDR2 YYEKEE (reference sequence). This CDR3 comprises 17 residues. V was clipped by 0 bases and J by 1 base; unmatched bases: 6. The CDR3 here is CASSLVASGKGTDTQYF. The CDR3 DNA is TGTGCCAGCAGCTTGGTGGCTAGCGGGAAAGGCACAGATACGCAGTATTTT. Full variable domain (remainder filled in from reference TRBV5-5 and TRBJ2-3): DAGVTQSPTHLIKTRGQQVTLRCSPISGHKSVSWYQQVLGQGPQFIFQYYEKEERGRGNFPDRFSARQFPNYSSELNVNALLLGDSALYLCASSLVASGKGTDTQYFGPGTRLTVL.

V usage is TRBV5-1 and J usage is TRBJ2-1; the D gene is possibly TRBD2 (6 bases). Between the trimmed V and J ends, which lost 3 bases and 4 bases, there was a span of 11 bases. Germline-derived CDR1 and CDR2 are SGHRS and YFSETQ. CDR3 length equals 14 residues. CDR3 amino acids: CASSSYGRYNEQFF. DNA of the CDR3: TGCGCCAGCAGCTCCTACGGGAGATACAATGAGCAGTTCTTC.

The chain has TRBV6-1 and TRBJ1-1; tentative D call: TRBD1 (5 bases). Trimming pared 7 bases from V and 1 base from J, leaving 13 bases between. Germline CDR1 and CDR2: MNHNS and SASEGT. The CDR3 is 14 amino acids. In DNA, the CDR3 is TGTGCCAGCACTAGACAGACACGGAACACTGAAGCTTTCTTT. Protein sequence: CASTRQTRNTEAFF.